This TCR beta chain came from a study of blood T cell repertoires in COVID-19 (dated by TCRdb to 2020 to 2022). Regarding the research as a whole: Samples covering the acute and convalescent phases of COVID-19 were provided by collaborators in the United States, Italy and Spain. The prospective study material was composed of cDNA or gDNA derived from T cells, B-cell-depleted T cells, or PBMCs. Deeply sampled blood TCRbeta repertoires from subjects exposed to, actively infected with, or recovered from COVID-19 were included in the dataset. The repertoires were released in a freely available public database intended as a resource for research on the immune response to SARS-CoV-2. Samples were obtained from the ongoing ImmuneRACE study (first 160 participants) and from 1,254 subjects provided by 6 global collaborators. Nearly every sample came with metadata listing a de-identified subject ID, COVID-19 status, age in years and sex. HLA class I and class II types, where available, came from metadata supplied by the sample provider rather than from assay-based typing. The paper as a whole reports these results and caveats: The amount of clinical and demographic metadata varied by source and participant and was provided uncurated.

Whole blood was collected in K2EDTA tubes by collaborating institutions according to the institutions' own protocols. For TCRbeta analysis, collaborators shipped samples as frozen whole blood, isolated PBMCs, or DNA extracted from either of those sample types. TCRbeta CDR3 regions were amplified from genomic DNA using the immunoSEQ Assay, a bias-controlled multiplex PCR. Regarding the original processing steps: The number of nucleated cells in each sample was estimated by amplification of reference gene primers within the assay. To quantify the absolute abundance of each unique TCRbeta CDR3 rearrangement, sequence reads were collapsed and filtered. For each sample, productive Simpson clonality was calculated by taking the square root of Simpson's diversity index across productive rearrangements. TCRdb took over this immuneACCESS table, retaining in-frame rearrangements with V and J assigned. Such tables are incomplete; in checked studies, under half of the missing clones stem from an unresolved V gene, and the remainder is unexplained. That table furnishes V, J and clone size, whereas the DNA furnished D and trimming. For this sample the table gives 150,000 to 190,000 clones, of which around 80% were detected only once. Roughly 0.6% of the sample is held by the ten biggest clonotypes.

Of note for this clone: It lacks a known antigen. Per-base qualities were not stored, and no clone one base away is much larger.

CDR1 SGHTA and CDR2 FQGNSA are derived from the germline V gene. Relative to germline, V is missing 2 bases and J is missing 2 bases, with 3 bases of the junction outside any gene match. Measured from the cysteine to the phenylalanine, the CDR3 is 14 residues long. Just the 42-base CDR3 DNA is kept, in frame starting at base 1. Sequenced input: peripheral blood. The chain employs TRBV7-2 and TRBJ2-7; 7 junctional bases match TRBD1. The receptor was isolated from a man between 60 and 75 years old with acute or convalescent COVID-19. For the CDR3, the sequence is CASSLQQGTYEQYF. The base sequence is TGTGCCAGCAGCTTACAACAGGGGACCTACGAGCAGTACTTC.